The present entry profiles one T cell receptor (beta chain) with its context. There are a few counts of this clone. The specificity of this receptor is unknown. Base qualities are not at hand, and no much larger clone is one base apart. The same CDR3 also results from other DNA sequences found in this sample. TCRbeta CDR3 regions were amplified from genomic DNA using the immunoSEQ Assay, a bias-controlled multiplex PCR. Regarding the original processing steps: Nucleated cell counts per sample were estimated from amplification of reference gene primers within the assay. Sequence reads were collapsed and filtered to measure the absolute abundance of every unique TCRbeta CDR3 rearrangement. Productive Simpson clonality was computed per sample as the square root of Simpson's diversity index over productive rearrangements. TCRdb took this table from immuneACCESS and kept in-frame rearrangements with V and J called. Such tables lack part of the clones; where checked against another copy, unresolved V genes explain under half of the gap, and the rest is unexplained. V and J calls and clone size follow that table, whereas D and trimming were derived from the DNA. Counted in this sample were 210,000 or so clones; 75% to 90% of them appeared once. The ten most abundant clones make up around 5.4% of the sample.

Whole blood was collected in K2EDTA tubes by collaborating institutions according to the institutions' own protocols. For TCRbeta analysis, collaborators shipped samples in one of three forms: frozen whole blood, isolated PBMCs, or DNA extracted from either of those sample types. This entry is derived from a study of blood T cell repertoires in COVID-19 (dated by TCRdb to the early 2020s). With respect to the entire study: The collaborator samples originated in the United States, Italy and Spain and spanned the acute and convalescent phases of COVID-19. The samples were drawn from two sources: the first 160 participants of the ongoing ImmuneRACE study, and over 1,000 subjects contributed by 6 global collaborators. The repertoires were released in a freely available public database intended as a resource for research on the immune response to SARS-CoV-2. Where HLA class I and class II types were available, the types were taken from metadata supplied by the sample provider, not from assay-based typing. Nearly every sample came with metadata listing a de-identified subject ID, COVID-19 status, age in years and sex. The prospective study material was composed of cDNA or gDNA derived from T cells, B-cell-depleted T cells, or PBMCs. Subjects who had been exposed to COVID-19, were actively infected with it, or had recovered from it provided the deeply sampled blood TCRbeta repertoires that made up the dataset.

The research as a whole found: The amount of clinical and demographic metadata varied by source and participant and was provided uncurated.

The sequence was obtained from a human donor in a cohort sampled during active COVID-19. The sequenced material came from peripheral blood.

The base sequence is TGTGCCAGCAGCCAGCGCGGGACTTACGAGCAGTACTTC. This codes for CASSQRGTYEQYF. The V gene is TRBV3-1 (or the pseudogene TRBV3-2) and the J gene is TRBJ2-7, and the D gene may be TRBD2, 6 bases matching. V and J are truncated by 3 bases and 4 bases respectively, leaving an intervening sequence of 10 bases. The germline V gene (reference sequence) sets CDR1 to LGHDT and CDR2 to YNNKEL. The CDR3 runs 13 amino acids, cysteine and phenylalanine included. The CDR3 DNA has 39 bases and is translated from base 1.